Listed below are T cell receptor beta chains from one sample, sequenced in a study of sequential checkpoint blockade in melanoma. The repertoire was sequenced with immunoSEQ multiplex PCR; TCRdb's copy has only in-frame clones and lacks some. The sample holds around 18,000 clones, under 80% seen once. The sequences come from CD8+ T cells sorted from blood (inferred from file names), collected from a patient given nivolumab and ipilimumab in sequence. The receptor source for this set is a human donor with melanoma. The CDR3 runs from the conserved cysteine through the conserved F or W. The D gene is left open where the match is weak. Part of the rows lack a size; the others show once, few, many or a class for expanded clones.

V gene,clone size,D gene,J gene,CDR3 protein,CDR3 DNA
TRBV7-9,NA,NA,TRBJ1-4,CASSFEGRWGEKLFF,TGTGCCAGCAGCTTCGAGGGCAGGTGGGGAGAAAAACTGTTTTTT
TRBV7-8,NA,TRBD1,TRBJ1-5,CASSQSRTGDQPQHF,TGTGCCAGCAGCCAGAGTAGGACAGGGGATCAGCCCCAGCATTTT
TRBV15,once,NA,TRBJ2-3,CATHEGVRDTQYF,TGTGCCACCCACGAGGGGGTCCGGGATACGCAGTATTTT
TRBV13,NA,TRBD2,TRBJ2-3,CASSLRGGARDTQYF,TGTGCCAGCAGCTTACGCGGGGGGGCTAGAGATACGCAGTATTTT
TRBV29-1,few,NA,TRBJ2-7,CSVEGRNRPYEQYF,TGCAGCGTCGAAGGGAGAAACCGGCCCTACGAGCAGTACTTC
TRBV9,NA,NA,TRBJ1-2,CASSVGWQGYTF,TGTGCCAGCAGCGTAGGATGGCAGGGCTACACCTTC
TRBV4-3,few,NA,TRBJ2-7,CASSQDSRGPTREQYF,TGCGCCAGCAGCCAAGATAGCAGGGGCCCTACACGGGAGCAGTACTTC
TRBV19,NA,TRBD2,TRBJ2-7,CASSVPGLAGYEQYF,TGTGCCAGTAGTGTTCCGGGACTAGCGGGTTACGAGCAGTACTTC
TRBV11-3,NA,NA,TRBJ1-3,CARTTAYSGNTIYF,TGTGCCAGAACCACAGCATACTCTGGAAACACCATATATTTT
TRBV10-2,NA,TRBD2,TRBJ2-1,CASSGALAAYNEQFF,TGCGCCAGCAGCGGGGCACTAGCGGCCTACAATGAGCAGTTCTTC
TRBV7-8,NA,NA,TRBJ2-1,CASSLRGTSSYNEQFF,TGTGCCAGCAGCTTGCGGGGCACAAGCTCCTACAATGAGCAGTTCTTC
TRBV30,NA,TRBD1,TRBJ1-4,CAWETGEGEKLFF,TGTGCCTGGGAGACAGGGGAAGGTGAAAAACTGTTTTTT
TRBV14,NA,TRBD2,TRBJ2-7,CASSQDPTSTTYEQYF,TGTGCCAGCAGCCAAGATCCGACTAGCACTACCTACGAGCAGTACTTC
TRBV6-5,NA,NA,TRBJ2-4,CASSLASRVDIQYF,TGTGCCAGCAGTTTGGCTAGCCGAGTGGACATTCAGTACTTC
TRBV2,few,TRBD2,TRBJ2-3,CASSASGGAWTDTQYF,TGTGCCAGCAGTGCTAGCGGGGGGGCTTGGACAGATACGCAGTATTTT
TRBV19,NA,TRBD1,TRBJ1-2,CATTGAPIVGYTF,TGTGCCACTACAGGGGCCCCTATTGTGGGCTACACCTTC
TRBV4-2,few,NA,TRBJ2-7,CASSQVSEGPYEQYF,TGTGCCAGCAGCCAAGTCTCGGAGGGTCCCTACGAGCAGTACTTC
TRBV19,NA,TRBD1,TRBJ1-2,CASSSSGGMVYGYTF,TGTGCCAGTAGTTCCTCAGGGGGGATGGTCTATGGCTACACCTTC
TRBV10-3,few,NA,TRBJ2-2,CAIPGGTGELFF,TGTGCCATTCCCGGGGGCACCGGGGAGCTGTTTTTT
TRBV9,NA,TRBD2,TRBJ2-3,CASRAGSGGYTDTQYF,TGTGCCAGCAGAGCCGGCTCGGGAGGGTACACAGATACGCAGTATTTT
TRBV28,few,TRBD2,TRBJ2-3,CASSLISGRAEDTQYF,TGTGCCAGCAGTTTAATTAGCGGGAGGGCCGAAGATACGCAGTATTTT
TRBV25-1,once,TRBD2,TRBJ2-1,CASSDLSGGAANYEQFF,TGTGCCAGCAGTGATCTTAGCGGGGGGGCAGCTAACTATGAGCAGTTCTTC
TRBV9,NA,TRBD2,TRBJ2-1,CASSAGTSGRNEQFF,TGTGCCAGCAGCGCAGGGACTAGCGGGAGGAATGAGCAGTTCTTC
TRBV4-2,NA,NA,TRBJ2-1,CASSPYYRAGNEQFF,TGTGCCAGCAGCCCTTACTACAGGGCCGGCAATGAGCAGTTCTTC
TRBV27,NA,TRBD1,TRBJ2-7,CASSFGTGPSYEQYF,TGTGCCAGCAGTTTCGGGACAGGGCCCTCCTACGAGCAGTACTTC
TRBV28,once,TRBD1,TRBJ2-7,CASSAPGQLFQYF,TGTGCCAGCAGTGCCCCGGGACAGCTCTTTCAGTACTTC
TRBV4-3,NA,TRBD1,TRBJ2-7,CASSHSGTGGYEQYF,TGCGCCAGCAGCCATTCCGGGACAGGGGGCTACGAGCAGTACTTC
TRBV7-9,NA,TRBD1,TRBJ1-1,CASSPHPGTGKTNTEAFF,TGTGCCAGCAGCCCTCATCCCGGGACAGGGAAGACCAACACTGAAGCTTTCTTT
TRBV4-3,medium-sized,TRBD1,TRBJ2-1,CASSQGQGLNEQFF,TGCGCCAGCAGCCAAGGACAGGGGCTCAATGAGCAGTTCTTC
TRBV28,NA,TRBD1,TRBJ1-1,CASSLILQGAFSGGTEAFF,TGTGCCAGCAGTTTAATTCTACAGGGGGCGTTCAGTGGTGGGACTGAAGCTTTCTTT
TRBV7-6,NA,TRBD1,TRBJ1-4,CASSLWGRITGGNEKLFF,TGTGCCAGCAGCTTATGGGGCAGGATAACAGGGGGTAACGAAAAACTGTTTTTT
TRBV2,NA,TRBD2,TRBJ2-5,CASSEIAGWETQYF,TGTGCCAGCAGTGAAATAGCGGGATGGGAGACCCAGTACTTC
TRBV18,NA,NA,TRBJ1-3,CASSPGGSSGNTIYF,TGTGCCAGCTCACCAGGGGGGAGCTCTGGAAACACCATATATTTT
TRBV9,NA,NA,TRBJ2-1,CASMRYDPPGNNEQFF,TGTGCCAGCATGAGGTACGACCCCCCCGGCAACAATGAGCAGTTCTTC
TRBV6-5,NA,TRBD2,TRBJ2-2,CASNRLAGATGELFF,TGTGCCAGCAACCGACTAGCGGGAGCCACCGGGGAGCTGTTTTTT
TRBV7-9,NA,TRBD1,TRBJ1-2,CASSFAGGNYGYTF,TGTGCCAGCAGCTTCGCAGGGGGCAACTATGGCTACACCTTC
TRBV6-6,NA,TRBD2,TRBJ2-7,CASSYSILAAPYEQYF,TGTGCCAGCAGTTACTCGATTCTAGCGGCGCCCTACGAGCAGTACTTC
TRBV4-2,NA,TRBD2,TRBJ2-7,CASSQEDSGSTYEQYF,TGTGCCAGCAGCCAAGAGGATAGCGGGTCAACCTACGAGCAGTACTTC
TRBV4-3,NA,NA,TRBJ1-1,CASSLGWGLGNTEAFF,TGCGCCAGCAGCCTAGGCTGGGGGCTAGGGAACACTGAAGCTTTCTTT
TRBV30,NA,TRBD2,TRBJ2-1,CAWGTSGYNEQFF,TGTGCCTGGGGGACTAGCGGATACAATGAGCAGTTCTTC
TRBV7-8,once,NA,TRBJ2-7,CASSSPRGARSYEQYF,TGTGCCAGCAGCTCACCCCGCGGGGCGAGGTCCTACGAGCAGTACTTC
TRBV29-1,few,NA,TRBJ2-3,CSGGDLGDTQYF,TGCAGCGGGGGGGATTTGGGGGATACGCAGTATTTT
TRBV7-3,few,TRBD2,TRBJ2-1,CASSPAGTSASEQFF,TGTGCCAGCAGTCCTGCCGGGACTAGCGCCTCTGAGCAGTTCTTC
TRBV7-9,NA,NA,TRBJ2-7,CASSLSLGRYEQYF,TGTGCCAGCAGCTTATCGCTGGGGCGCTACGAGCAGTACTTC
TRBV6-5,NA,TRBD1,TRBJ1-5,CASSKTGGLGQPQHF,TGTGCCAGCAGTAAAACAGGGGGTCTGGGTCAGCCCCAGCATTTT
TRBV7-2,few,TRBD1,TRBJ1-2,CASSSRDRVGYGYTF,TGTGCCAGCAGCTCCCGGGACAGGGTAGGGTATGGCTACACCTTC
TRBV9,NA,TRBD2,TRBJ2-2,CASSAGGGRGTGELFF,TGTGCCAGCAGCGCCGGGGGGGGGAGAGGCACCGGGGAGCTGTTTTTT
TRBV28,NA,NA,TRBJ1-2,CASSTQGNYGYTF,TGTGCCAGCAGTACTCAGGGTAACTATGGCTACACCTTC
TRBV5-3,few,TRBD2,TRBJ2-7,CASSAPGLGNYEQYF,TGTGCCAGCAGCGCACCGGGACTAGGGAATTACGAGCAGTACTTC
TRBV19,NA,TRBD1,TRBJ2-1,CASSGQGIDNEQFF,TGTGCCAGTAGTGGACAGGGGATCGACAATGAGCAGTTCTTC
TRBV18,NA,TRBD2,TRBJ2-2,CLIFGLAGGTGELFF,TGTCTGATCTTTGGACTAGCGGGTGGTACCGGGGAGCTGTTTTTT
TRBV18,NA,TRBD2,TRBJ2-4,CASSPRELAGPKNIQYF,TGTGCCAGCTCACCACGGGAACTAGCGGGACCCAAAAACATTCAGTACTTC
TRBV5-1,NA,TRBD1,TRBJ2-7,CASSEWTGRTYEQYF,TGCGCCAGCAGCGAGTGGACAGGGAGGACCTACGAGCAGTACTTC
TRBV9,NA,TRBD1,TRBJ1-2,CASTQTGAGYGYTF,TGTGCCAGCACCCAGACAGGGGCGGGCTATGGCTACACCTTC
TRBV5-1,NA,NA,TRBJ2-7,CASSLANTGNYEQYF,TGCGCCAGCAGCTTGGCCAACACCGGGAACTACGAGCAGTACTTC
TRBV4-3,NA,TRBD1,TRBJ2-1,CASSFTGGSYNEQFF,TGCGCCAGCAGCTTCACAGGGGGCTCCTACAATGAGCAGTTCTTC
TRBV4-2,NA,TRBD2,TRBJ2-2,CASSHQREGAGELFF,TGTGCCAGCAGCCACCAAAGGGAGGGAGCCGGGGAGCTGTTTTTT